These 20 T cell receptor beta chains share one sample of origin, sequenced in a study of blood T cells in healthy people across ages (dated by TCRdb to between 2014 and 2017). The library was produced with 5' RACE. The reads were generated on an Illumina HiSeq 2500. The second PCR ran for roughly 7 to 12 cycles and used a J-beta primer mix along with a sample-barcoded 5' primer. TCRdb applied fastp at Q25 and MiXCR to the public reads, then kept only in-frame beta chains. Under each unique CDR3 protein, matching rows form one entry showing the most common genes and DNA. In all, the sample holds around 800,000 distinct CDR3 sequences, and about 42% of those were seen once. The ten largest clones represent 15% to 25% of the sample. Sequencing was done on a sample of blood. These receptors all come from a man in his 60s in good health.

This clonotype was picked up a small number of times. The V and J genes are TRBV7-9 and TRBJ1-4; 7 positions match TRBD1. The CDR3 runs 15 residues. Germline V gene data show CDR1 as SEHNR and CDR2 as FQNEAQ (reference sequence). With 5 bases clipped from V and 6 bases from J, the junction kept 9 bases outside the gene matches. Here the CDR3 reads CASSLRRDSHEKLFF. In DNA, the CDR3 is TGTGCCAGCAGCCTACGTAGGGACAGTCATGAAAAACTGTTTTTT.

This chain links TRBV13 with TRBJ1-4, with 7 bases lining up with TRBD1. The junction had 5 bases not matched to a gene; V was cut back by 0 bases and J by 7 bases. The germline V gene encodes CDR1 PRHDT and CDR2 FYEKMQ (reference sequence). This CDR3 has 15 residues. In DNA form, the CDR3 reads TGTGCCAGCAGCTTAGGCGCGGCAGGGGGTGAAAAACTGTTTTTT. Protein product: CASSLGAAGGEKLFF.

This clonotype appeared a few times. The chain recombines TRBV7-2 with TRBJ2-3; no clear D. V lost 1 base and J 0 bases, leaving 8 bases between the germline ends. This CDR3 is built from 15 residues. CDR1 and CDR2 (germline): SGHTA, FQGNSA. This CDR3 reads CASSLDFRSTDTQYF. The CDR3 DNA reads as TGTGCCAGCAGCTTAGACTTCAGGAGCACAGATACGCAGTATTTT.

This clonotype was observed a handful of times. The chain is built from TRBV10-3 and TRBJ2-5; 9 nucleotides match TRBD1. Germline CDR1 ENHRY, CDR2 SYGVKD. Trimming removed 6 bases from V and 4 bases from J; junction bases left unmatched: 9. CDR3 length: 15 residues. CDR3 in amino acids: CAIRPGQGVRETQYF. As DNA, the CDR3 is TGTGCCATCAGGCCGGGACAGGGAGTACGAGAGACCCAGTACTTC.

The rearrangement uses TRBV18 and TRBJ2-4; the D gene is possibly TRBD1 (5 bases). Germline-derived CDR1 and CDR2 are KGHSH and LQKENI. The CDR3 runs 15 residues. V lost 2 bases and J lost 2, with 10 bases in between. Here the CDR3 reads CASSPLSGPKNIQYF. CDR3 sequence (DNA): TGTGCCAGCTCACCATTATCAGGGCCCAAAAACATTCAGTACTTC.

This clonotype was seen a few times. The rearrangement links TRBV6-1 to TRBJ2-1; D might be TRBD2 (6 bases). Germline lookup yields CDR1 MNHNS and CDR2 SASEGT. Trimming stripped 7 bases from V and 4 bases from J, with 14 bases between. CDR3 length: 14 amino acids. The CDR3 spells CASTRGFSYNEQFF. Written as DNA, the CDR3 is TGTGCCAGCACGCGGGGTTTCTCTTACAATGAGCAGTTCTTC.

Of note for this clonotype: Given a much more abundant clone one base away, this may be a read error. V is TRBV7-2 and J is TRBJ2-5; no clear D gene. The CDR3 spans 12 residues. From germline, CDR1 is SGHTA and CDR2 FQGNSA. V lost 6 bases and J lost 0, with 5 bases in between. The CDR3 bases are TGTGCCAGCAGGCGTTACCAAGAGACCCAGTACTTC. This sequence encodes CASRRYQETQYF.

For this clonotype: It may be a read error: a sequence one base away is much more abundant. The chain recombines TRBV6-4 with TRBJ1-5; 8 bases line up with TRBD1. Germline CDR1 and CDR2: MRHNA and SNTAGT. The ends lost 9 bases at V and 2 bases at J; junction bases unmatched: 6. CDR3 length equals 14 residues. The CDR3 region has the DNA TGTGCCAGGTGGACAGGGCAAGGCAATCAGCCCCAGCATTTT. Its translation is CARWTGQGNQPQHF.

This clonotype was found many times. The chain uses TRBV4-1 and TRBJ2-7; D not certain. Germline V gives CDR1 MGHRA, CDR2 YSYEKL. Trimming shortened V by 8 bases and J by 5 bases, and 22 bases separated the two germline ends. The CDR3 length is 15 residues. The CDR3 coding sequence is TGCGCCAGCTTGCCAAATGTAGGACGATCTGACGAGCAGTACTTC. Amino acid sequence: CASLPNVGRSDEQYF.

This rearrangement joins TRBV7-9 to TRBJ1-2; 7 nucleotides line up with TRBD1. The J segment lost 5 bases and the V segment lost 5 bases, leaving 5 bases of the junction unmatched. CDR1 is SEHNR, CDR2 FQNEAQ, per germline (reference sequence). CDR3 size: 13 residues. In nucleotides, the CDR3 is TGTGCCAGCAGCCCGTGGACAGGATATGGCTACACCTTC. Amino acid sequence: CASSPWTGYGYTF.

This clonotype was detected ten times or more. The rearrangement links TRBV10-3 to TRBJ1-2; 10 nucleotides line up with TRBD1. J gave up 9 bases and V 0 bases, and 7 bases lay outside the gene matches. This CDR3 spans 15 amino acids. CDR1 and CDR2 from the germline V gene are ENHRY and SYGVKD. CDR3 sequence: CAISESGLTGGSYTF. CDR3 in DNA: TGTGCCATCAGTGAGTCGGGGTTGACAGGGGGCAGCTACACCTTC.

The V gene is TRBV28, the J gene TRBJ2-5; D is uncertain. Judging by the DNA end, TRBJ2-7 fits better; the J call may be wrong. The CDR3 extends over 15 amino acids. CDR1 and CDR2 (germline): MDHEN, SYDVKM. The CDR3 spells CASSQQQKSPYEQYF. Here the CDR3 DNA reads TGTGCCAGCAGCCAGCAACAGAAAAGTCCCTACGAGCAGTACTTC.

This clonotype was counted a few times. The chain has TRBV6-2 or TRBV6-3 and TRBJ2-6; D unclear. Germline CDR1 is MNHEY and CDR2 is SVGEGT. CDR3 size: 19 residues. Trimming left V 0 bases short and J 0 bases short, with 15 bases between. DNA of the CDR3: TGTGCCAGCAGTTACTCCCTGGGTGCAGCCAGCTCTGGGGCCAACGTCCTGACTTTC. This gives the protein CASSYSLGAASSGANVLTF.

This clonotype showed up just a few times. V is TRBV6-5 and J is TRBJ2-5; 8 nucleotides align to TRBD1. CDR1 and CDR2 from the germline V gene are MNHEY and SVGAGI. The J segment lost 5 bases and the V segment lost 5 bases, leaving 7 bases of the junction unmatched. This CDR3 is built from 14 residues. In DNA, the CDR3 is TGTGCCAGCAGTAGGGGCAGGGGGCAGGAGACCCAGTACTTC. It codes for CASSRGRGQETQYF.

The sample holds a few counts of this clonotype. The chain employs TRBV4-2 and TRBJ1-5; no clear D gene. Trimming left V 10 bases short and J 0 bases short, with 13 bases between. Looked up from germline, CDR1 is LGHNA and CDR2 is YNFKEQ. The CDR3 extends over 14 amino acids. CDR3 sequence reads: CATSRQYSNQPQHF. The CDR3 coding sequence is TGTGCCACCTCAAGGCAGTATAGCAATCAGCCCCAGCATTTT.

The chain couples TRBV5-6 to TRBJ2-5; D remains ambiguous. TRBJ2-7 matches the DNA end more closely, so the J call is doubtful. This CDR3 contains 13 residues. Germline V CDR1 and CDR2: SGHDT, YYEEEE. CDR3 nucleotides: TGTGCCAGCAGGGTGTGGGGTTCCTACGAGCAGTACTTC. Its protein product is CASRVWGSYEQYF.

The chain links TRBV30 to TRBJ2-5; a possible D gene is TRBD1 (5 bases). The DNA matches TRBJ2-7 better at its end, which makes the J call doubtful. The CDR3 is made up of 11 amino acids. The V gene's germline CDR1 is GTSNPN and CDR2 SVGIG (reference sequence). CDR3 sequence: CAWAQGSEQYF. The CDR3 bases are TGTGCCTGGGCCCAGGGTAGCGAGCAGTACTTC.

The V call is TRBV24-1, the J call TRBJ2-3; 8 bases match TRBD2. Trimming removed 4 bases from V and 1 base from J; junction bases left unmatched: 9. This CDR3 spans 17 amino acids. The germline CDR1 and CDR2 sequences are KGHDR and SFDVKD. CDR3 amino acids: CATSEGTSGGGTDTQYF. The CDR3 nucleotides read TGTGCCACCAGTGAGGGGACGAGCGGGGGAGGCACAGATACGCAGTATTTT.

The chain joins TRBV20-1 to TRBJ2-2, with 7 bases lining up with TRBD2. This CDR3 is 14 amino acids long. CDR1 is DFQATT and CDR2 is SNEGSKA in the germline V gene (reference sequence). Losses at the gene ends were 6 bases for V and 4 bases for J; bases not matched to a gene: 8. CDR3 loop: CSAPIGGGTGELFF. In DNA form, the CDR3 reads TGCAGTGCCCCTATTGGGGGGGGCACCGGGGAGCTGTTTTTT.

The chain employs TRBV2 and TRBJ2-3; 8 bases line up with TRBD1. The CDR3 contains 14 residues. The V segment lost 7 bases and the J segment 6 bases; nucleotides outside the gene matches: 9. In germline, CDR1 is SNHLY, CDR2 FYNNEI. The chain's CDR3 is CASILQGGGDTQYF. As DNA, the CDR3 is TGTGCCAGCATTCTACAGGGGGGAGGTGATACGCAGTATTTT.